This T cell receptor (beta chain) was found in a study of glioma-infiltrating T cells after dendritic cell vaccination. For the study at large: The vaccine used monocyte-derived dendritic cells pulsed overnight with autologous tumor lysate. Patients received three intradermal dendritic cell vaccine injections at biweekly intervals. Study conclusions and caveats: Higher TCR clonality did not directly relate to longer survival.

The repertoire was sequenced with immunoSEQ multiplex PCR; TCRdb's copy has only in-frame clones and lacks some. The table records about 92,000 clones, 80% to 90% of them present only once. Selection required adequate fresh-frozen tumor tissue plus more than two years' survival data. V shed 1 base and J shed 2 bases, with 18 bases lying between them. The CDR3 totals 16 residues. Germline V CDR1 and CDR2: GTSNPN, SVGIG (reference sequence). A single count supports this clone. The antigen remains undetermined. The chain has TRBV30 and TRBJ2-7, with D possibly being TRBD1 (7 bases). The sample was blood, taken before dendritic cell vaccination. The source is a human donor with glioblastoma. CDR3 nucleotides: TGTGCCTGGAGTGCCCTCCGGAGGGGGCGCCCCTACGAGCAGTACTTC. It codes for CAWSALRRGRPYEQYF.